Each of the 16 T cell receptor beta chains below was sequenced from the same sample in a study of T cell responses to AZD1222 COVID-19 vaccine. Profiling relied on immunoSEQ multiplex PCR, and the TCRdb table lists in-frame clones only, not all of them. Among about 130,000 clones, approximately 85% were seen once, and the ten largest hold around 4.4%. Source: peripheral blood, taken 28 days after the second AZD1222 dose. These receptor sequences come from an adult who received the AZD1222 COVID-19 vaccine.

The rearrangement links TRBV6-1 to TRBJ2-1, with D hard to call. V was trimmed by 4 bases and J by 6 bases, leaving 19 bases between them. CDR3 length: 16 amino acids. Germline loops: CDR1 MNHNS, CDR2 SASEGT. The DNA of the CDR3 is TGTGCCAGCAGTGTCATATACGGTCCAGCCCGCAATGAGCAGTTCTTC. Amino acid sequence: CASSVIYGPARNEQFF.

This CDR3 is CATSRKKQGSNQPQHF. CDR3 coding DNA: TGTGCCACCAGCAGAAAAAAACAGGGTTCTAATCAGCCCCAGCATTTT. The chain has TRBV15 and TRBJ1-5; tentatively, D is TRBD1 (6 bases). There are 16 residues in the CDR3. V was pared by 2 bases and J by 4 bases, with 15 bases between. From germline, CDR1 is LNHNV and CDR2 YYDKDF (reference sequence).

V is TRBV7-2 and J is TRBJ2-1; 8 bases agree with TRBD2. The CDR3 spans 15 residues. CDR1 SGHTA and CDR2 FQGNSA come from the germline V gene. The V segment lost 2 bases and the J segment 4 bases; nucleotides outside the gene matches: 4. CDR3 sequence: CASSLTSGPYNEQFF. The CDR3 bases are TGTGCCAGCAGCTTAACTAGCGGACCTTACAATGAGCAGTTCTTC.

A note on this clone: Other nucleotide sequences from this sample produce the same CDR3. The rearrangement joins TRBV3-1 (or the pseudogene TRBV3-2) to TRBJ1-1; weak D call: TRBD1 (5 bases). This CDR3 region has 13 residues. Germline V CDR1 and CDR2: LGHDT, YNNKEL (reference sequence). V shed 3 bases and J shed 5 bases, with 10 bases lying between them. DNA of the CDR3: TGTGCCAGCAGCCAGGCCGGGGGGACTGAAGCTTTCTTT. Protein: CASSQAGGTEAFF.

The chain's CDR3 is CASSPTGYGGGELFF. In DNA form, the CDR3 reads TGTGCCAGCAGCCCTACAGGTTACGGGGGCGGGGAGCTGTTTTTT. The chain has TRBV21-1 and TRBJ2-2; TRBD2 reflects the table's D call only, with no check against the DNA. TRBV21-1 constitutes a pseudogene. This CDR3 spans 15 amino acids.

The CDR3 region has the DNA TGTGCCAGCAGTGTCCAGGGTTCCGAAAAACTGTTTTTT. Encoded protein: CASSVQGSEKLFF. The gene calls are TRBV28 and TRBJ1-4; D may be TRBD1 (5 bases). V shed 5 bases and J shed 8 bases, with 12 bases lying between them. The CDR3 runs 13 residues. Germline lookup yields CDR1 MDHEN and CDR2 SYDVKM. Full variable domain (rest looked up from reference TRBV28 and TRBJ1-4): DVKVTQSSRYLVKRTGEKVFLECVQDMDHENMFWYRQDPGLGLRLIYFSYDVKMKEKGDIPEGYSVSREKKERFSLILESASTNQTSMYLCASSVQGSEKLFFGSGTQLSVL.

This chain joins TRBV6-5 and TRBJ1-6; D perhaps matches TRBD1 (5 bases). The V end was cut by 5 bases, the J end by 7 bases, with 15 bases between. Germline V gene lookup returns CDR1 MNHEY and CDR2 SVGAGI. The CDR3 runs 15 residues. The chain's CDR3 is CASSSRDALNSPLHF. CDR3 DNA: TGTGCCAGCAGTAGCCGGGACGCTTTGAATTCACCCCTCCACTTT.

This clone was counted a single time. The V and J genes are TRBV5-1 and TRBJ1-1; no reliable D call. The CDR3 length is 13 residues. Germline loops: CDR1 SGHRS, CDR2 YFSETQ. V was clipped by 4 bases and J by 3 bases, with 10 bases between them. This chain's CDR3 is CASSVTSDTEAFF. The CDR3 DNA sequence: TGCGCCAGCAGCGTCACATCGGACACTGAAGCTTTCTTT.

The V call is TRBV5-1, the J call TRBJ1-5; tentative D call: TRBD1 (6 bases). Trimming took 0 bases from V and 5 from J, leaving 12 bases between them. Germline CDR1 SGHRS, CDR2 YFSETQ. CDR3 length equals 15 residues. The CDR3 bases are TGCGCCAGCAGCTTGGTGGCAGGGGTGGATCAGCCCCAGCATTTT. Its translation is CASSLVAGVDQPQHF.

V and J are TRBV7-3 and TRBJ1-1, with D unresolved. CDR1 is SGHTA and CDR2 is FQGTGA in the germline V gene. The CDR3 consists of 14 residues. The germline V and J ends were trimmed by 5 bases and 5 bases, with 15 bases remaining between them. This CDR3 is CASSPQGIGTEAFF. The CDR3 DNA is TGTGCCAGCAGCCCCCAAGGGATTGGGACTGAAGCTTTCTTT.

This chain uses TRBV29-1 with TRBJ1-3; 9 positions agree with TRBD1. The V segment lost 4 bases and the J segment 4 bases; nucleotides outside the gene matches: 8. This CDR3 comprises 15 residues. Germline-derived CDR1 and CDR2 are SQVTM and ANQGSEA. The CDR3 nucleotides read TGCAGCGTTGCTGAATCCGGGACAGGGGGAAACACCATATATTTT. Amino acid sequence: CSVAESGTGGNTIYF.

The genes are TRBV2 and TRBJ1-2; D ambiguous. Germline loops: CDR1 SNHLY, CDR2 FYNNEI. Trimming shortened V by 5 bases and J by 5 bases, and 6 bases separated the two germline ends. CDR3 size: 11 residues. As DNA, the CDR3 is TGTGCCAGCAGTTGGATTTATGGCTACACCTTC. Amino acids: CASSWIYGYTF.

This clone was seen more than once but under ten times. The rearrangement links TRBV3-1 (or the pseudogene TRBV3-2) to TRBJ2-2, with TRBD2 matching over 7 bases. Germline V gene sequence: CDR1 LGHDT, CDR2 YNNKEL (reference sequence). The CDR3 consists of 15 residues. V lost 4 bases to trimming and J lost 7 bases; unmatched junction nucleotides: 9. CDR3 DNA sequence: TGTGCCAGCAGCCTCCTCCCTTCGGGAGGCGGGGAGCTGTTTTTT. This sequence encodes CASSLLPSGGGELFF.

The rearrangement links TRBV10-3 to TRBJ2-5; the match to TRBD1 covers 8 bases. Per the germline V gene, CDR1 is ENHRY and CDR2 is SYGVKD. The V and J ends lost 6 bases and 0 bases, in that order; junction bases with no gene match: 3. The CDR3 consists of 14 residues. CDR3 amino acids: CAIRKTGDQETQYF. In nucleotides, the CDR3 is TGTGCCATCAGAAAGACAGGGGACCAAGAGACCCAGTACTTC.

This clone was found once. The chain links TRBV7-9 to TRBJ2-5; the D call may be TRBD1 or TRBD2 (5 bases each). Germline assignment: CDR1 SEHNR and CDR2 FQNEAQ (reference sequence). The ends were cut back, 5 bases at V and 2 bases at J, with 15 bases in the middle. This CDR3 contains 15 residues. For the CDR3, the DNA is TGTGCCAGCAGCCGAGGTGGGGGTCCTCAAGAGACCCAGTACTTC. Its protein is CASSRGGGPQETQYF.

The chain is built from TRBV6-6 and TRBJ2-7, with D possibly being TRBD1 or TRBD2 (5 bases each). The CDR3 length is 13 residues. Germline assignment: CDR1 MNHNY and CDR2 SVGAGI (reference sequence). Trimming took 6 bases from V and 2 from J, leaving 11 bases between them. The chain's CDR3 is CASRGTETYEQYF. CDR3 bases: TGTGCCAGCAGGGGGACGGAGACCTACGAGCAGTACTTC.